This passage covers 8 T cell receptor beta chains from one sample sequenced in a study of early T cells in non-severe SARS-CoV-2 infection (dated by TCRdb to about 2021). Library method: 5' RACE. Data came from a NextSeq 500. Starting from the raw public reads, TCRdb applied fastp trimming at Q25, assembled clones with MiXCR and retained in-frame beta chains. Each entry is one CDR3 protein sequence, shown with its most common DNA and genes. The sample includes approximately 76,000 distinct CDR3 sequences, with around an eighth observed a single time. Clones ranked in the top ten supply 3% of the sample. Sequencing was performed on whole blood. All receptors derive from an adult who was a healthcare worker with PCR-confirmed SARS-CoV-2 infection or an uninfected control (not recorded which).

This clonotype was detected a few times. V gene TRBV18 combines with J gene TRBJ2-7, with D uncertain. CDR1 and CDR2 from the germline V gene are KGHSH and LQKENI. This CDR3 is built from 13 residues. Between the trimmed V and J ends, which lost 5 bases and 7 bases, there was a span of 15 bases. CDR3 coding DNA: TGTGCCAGCTCAGACGGGCGCCCGGAGGAGCAGTACTTC. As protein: CASSDGRPEEQYF.

As DNA, the CDR3 is TGTGCCAGCAGCCTTGCTAGCGGGGGGGTGTATTCGCAATACGAGCAGTACTTC. As protein: CASSLASGGVYSQYEQYF. The V call is TRBV13, the J call TRBJ2-7; 12 nucleotides agree with TRBD2. Germline lookup yields CDR1 PRHDT and CDR2 FYEKMQ (reference sequence). V was pared by 5 bases and J by 4 bases, with 15 bases of the junction left unmatched. The CDR3 runs 18 residues.

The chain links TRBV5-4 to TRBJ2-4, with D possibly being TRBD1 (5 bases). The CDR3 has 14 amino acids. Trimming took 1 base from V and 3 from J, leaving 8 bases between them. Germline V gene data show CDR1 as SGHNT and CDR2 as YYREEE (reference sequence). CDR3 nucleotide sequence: TGTGCCAGCAGCTTGAGGGGTGGCAAAAACATTCAGTACTTC. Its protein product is CASSLRGGKNIQYF.

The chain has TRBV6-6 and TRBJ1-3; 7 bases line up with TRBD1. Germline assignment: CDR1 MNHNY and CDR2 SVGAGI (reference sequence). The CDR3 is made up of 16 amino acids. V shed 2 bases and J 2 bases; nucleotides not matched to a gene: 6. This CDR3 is CASSYGSGQTGNTIYF. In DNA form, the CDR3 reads TGTGCCAGCAGTTACGGTTCGGGACAGACTGGAAACACCATATATTTT.

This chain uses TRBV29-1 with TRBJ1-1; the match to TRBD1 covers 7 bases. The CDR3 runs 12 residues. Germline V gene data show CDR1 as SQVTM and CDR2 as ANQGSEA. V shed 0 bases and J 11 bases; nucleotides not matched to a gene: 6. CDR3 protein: CSVEDQLDRAFF. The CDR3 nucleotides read TGCAGCGTTGAAGATCAGTTGGACAGGGCTTTCTTT. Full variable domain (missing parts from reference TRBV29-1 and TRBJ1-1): SAVISQKPSRDICQRGTSLTIQCQVDSQVTMMFWYRQQPGQSLTLIATANQGSEATYESGFVIDKFPISRPNLTFSTLTVSNMSPEDSSIYLCSVEDQLDRAFFGQGTRLTVV.

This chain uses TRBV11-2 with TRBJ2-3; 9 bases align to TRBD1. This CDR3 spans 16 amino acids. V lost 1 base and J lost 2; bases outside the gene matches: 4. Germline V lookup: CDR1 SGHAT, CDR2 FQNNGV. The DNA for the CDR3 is TGTGCCAGCAGCTTAGGCCTACAGGGGGCCACAGATACGCAGTATTTT. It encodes CASSLGLQGATDTQYF.

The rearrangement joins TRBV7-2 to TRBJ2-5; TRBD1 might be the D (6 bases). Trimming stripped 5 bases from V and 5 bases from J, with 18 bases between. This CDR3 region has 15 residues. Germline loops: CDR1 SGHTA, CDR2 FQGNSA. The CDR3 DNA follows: TGTGCCAGCAGCCCCCCCCCTACAGGGCGGGAGACCCAGTACTTC. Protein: CASSPPPTGRETQYF.

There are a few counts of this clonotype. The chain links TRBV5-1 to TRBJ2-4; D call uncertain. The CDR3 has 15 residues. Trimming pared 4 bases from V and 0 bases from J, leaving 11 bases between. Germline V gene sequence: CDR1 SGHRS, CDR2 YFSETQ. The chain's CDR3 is CASSPTGLAKNIQYF. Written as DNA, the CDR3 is TGCGCCAGCAGCCCTACTGGTTTAGCCAAAAACATTCAGTACTTC.